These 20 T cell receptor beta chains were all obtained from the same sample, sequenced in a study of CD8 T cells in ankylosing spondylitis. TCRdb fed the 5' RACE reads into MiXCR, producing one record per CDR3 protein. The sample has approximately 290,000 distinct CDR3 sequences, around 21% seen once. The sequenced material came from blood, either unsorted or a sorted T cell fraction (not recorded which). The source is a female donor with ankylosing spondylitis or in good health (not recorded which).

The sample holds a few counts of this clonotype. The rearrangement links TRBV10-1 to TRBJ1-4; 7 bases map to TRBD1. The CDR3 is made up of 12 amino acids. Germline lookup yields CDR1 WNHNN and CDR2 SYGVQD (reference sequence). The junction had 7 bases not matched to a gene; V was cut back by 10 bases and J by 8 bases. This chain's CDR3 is CATSGDSEKLFF. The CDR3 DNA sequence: TGCGCCACCTCGGGGGACAGCGAAAAACTGTTTTTT.

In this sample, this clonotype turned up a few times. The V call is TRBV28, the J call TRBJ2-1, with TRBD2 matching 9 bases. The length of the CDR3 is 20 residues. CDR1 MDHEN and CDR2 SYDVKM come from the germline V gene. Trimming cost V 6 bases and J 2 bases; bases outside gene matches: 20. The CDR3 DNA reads TGTGCCAGCAGCCGGTTGAGACAGAGGCTTAGCGGGAGCCCCTACAATGAGCAGTTCTTC. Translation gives CASSRLRQRLSGSPYNEQFF.

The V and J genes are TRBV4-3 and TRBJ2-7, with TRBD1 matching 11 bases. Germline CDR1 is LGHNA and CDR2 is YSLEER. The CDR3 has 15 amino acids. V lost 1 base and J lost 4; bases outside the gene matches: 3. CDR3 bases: TGCGCCAGCAGCCAAGTGGGACAGGGGGGGTACGAGCAGTACTTC. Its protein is CASSQVGQGGYEQYF.

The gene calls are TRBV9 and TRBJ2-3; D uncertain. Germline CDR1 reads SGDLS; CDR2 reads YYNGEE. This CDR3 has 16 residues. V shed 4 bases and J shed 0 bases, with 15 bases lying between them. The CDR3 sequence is CASSPQFVPSTDTQYF. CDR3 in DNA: TGTGCCAGCAGCCCCCAGTTCGTTCCTAGCACAGATACGCAGTATTTT. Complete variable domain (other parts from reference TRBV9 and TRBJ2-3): DSGVTQTPKHLITATGQRVTLRCSPRSGDLSVYWYQQSLDQGLQFLIQYYNGEERAKGNILERFSAQQFPDLHSELNLSSLELGDSALYFCASSPQFVPSTDTQYFGPGTRLTVL.

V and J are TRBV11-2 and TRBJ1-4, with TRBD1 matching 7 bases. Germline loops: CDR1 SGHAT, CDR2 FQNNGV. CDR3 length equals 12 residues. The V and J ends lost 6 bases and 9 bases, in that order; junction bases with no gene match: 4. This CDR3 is CASSLDRKKLFF. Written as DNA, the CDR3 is TGTGCCAGCAGTTTGGACAGGAAAAAACTGTTTTTT.

CDR3 in amino acids: CASSSVILSGNTIYF. The DNA for the CDR3 is TGTGCCAGCAGCTCAGTAATTCTCTCTGGAAACACCATATATTTT. The gene calls are TRBV13 and TRBJ1-3; D is unclear. CDR1 is PRHDT and CDR2 is FYEKMQ in the germline V gene (reference sequence). Trimming pared 4 bases from V and 0 bases from J, leaving 10 bases between. The CDR3 has 15 amino acids.

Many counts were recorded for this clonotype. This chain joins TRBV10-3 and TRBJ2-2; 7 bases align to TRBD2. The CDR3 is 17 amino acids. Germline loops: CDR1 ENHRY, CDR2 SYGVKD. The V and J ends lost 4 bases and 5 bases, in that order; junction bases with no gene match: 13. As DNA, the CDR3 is TGTGCCATCAGTGGACTTGGAGGGAGGGCCGGAACCGGGGAGCTGTTTTTT. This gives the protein CAISGLGGRAGTGELFF.

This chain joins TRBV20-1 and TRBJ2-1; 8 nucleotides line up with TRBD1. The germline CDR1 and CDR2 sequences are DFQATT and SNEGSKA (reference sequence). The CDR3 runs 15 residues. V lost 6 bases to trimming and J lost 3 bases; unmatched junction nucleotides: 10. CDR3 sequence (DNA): TGCAGTGCCACCTCGGGACAGGCCTACTACAATGAGCAGTTCTTC. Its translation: CSATSGQAYYNEQFF.

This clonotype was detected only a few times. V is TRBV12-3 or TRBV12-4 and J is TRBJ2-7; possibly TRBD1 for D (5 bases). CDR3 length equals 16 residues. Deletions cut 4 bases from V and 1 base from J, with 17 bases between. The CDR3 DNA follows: TGTGCCAGCAGTTCGTGGTTTTCGGACATGTCCTACGAGCAGTACTTC. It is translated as CASSSWFSDMSYEQYF.

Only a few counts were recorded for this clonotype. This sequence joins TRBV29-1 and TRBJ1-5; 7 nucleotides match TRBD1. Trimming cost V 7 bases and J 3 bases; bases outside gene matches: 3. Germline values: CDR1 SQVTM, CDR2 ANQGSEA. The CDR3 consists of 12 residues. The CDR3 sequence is CSAGQPNQPQHF. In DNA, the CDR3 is TGCAGCGCGGGACAGCCCAATCAGCCCCAGCATTTT.

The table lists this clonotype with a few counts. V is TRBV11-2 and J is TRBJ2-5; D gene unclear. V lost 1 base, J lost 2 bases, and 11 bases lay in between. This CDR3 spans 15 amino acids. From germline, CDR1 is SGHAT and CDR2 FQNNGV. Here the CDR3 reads CASSLARGYQETQYF. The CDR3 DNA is TGTGCCAGCAGCTTAGCAAGAGGATATCAAGAGACCCAGTACTTC.

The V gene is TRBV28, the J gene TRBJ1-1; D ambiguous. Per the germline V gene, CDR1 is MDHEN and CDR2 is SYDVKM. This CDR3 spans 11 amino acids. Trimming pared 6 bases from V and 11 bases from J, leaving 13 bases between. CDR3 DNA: TGTGCCAGCAGGGCGGGGTCGAATGCTTTCTTT. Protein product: CASRAGSNAFF.

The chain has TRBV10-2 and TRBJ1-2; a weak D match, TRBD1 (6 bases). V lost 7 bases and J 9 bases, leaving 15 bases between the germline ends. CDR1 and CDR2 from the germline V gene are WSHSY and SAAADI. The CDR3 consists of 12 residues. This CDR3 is CASTTGQESYTF. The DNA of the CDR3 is TGCGCCAGCACCACAGGGCAGGAGAGCTACACCTTC.

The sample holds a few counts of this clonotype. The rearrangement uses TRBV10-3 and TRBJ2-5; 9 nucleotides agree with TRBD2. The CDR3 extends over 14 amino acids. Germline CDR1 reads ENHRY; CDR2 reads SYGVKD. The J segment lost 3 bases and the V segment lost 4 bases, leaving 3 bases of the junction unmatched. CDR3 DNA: TGTGCCATCAGTGGGAGACTAGCGGAAGAGACCCAGTACTTC. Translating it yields CAISGRLAEETQYF.

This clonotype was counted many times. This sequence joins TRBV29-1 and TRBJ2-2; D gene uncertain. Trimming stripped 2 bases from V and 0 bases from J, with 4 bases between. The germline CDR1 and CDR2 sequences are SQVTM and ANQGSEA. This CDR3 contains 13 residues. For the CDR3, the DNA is TGCAGCGTTGAAACCTCGAACACCGGGGAGCTGTTTTTT. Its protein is CSVETSNTGELFF.

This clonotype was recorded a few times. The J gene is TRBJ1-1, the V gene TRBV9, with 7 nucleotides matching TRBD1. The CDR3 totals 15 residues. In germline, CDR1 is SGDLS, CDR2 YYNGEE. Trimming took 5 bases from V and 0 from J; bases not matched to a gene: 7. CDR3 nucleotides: TGTGCCAGCAGTGAGATAGGACAGGTGAACACTGAAGCTTTCTTT. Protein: CASSEIGQVNTEAFF.

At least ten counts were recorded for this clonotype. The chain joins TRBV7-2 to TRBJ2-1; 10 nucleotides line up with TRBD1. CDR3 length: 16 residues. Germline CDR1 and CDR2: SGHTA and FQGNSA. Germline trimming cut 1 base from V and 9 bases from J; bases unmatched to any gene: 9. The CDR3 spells CASSLGGRTGGGEQFF. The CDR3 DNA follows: TGTGCCAGCAGCTTAGGTGGTAGGACAGGGGGGGGTGAGCAGTTCTTC. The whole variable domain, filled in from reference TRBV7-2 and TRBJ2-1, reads GAGVSQSPSNKVTEKGKDVELRCDPISGHTALYWYRQSLGQGLEFLIYFQGNSAPDKSGLPSDRFSAERTGGSVSTLTIQRTQQEDSAVYLCASSLGGRTGGGEQFFGPGTRLTVL.

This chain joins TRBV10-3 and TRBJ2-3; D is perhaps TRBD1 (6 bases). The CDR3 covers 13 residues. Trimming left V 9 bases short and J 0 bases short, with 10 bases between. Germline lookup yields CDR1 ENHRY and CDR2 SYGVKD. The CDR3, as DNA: TGTGCCATTAACAGGGCTAGCACAGATACGCAGTATTTT. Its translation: CAINRASTDTQYF.

DNA for the CDR3: TGCAGTGCTAGAGGGCGTGGGTCAGATACGCAGTATTTT. Protein: CSARGRGSDTQYF. This chain links TRBV20-1 with TRBJ2-3; no reliable D call. In germline, CDR1 is DFQATT, CDR2 SNEGSKA (reference sequence). V lost 1 base to trimming and J lost 4 bases, with 9 bases between them. The CDR3 is 13 residues long.

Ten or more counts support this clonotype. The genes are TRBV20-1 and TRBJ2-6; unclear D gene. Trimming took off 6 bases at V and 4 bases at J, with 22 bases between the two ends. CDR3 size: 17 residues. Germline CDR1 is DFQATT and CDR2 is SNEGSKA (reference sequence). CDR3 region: CSARRLGRRSGANVLTF. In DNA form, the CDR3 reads TGCAGTGCCCGCCGCCTCGGCCGAAGGTCAGGGGCCAACGTCCTGACTTTC.